This T cell receptor (beta chain) was recorded in a study of T cell repertoires in cytomegalovirus infection. As for the study in general: Evidence of both CMV infection and a matching HLA type came from public TCR beta signatures.

Using its own MiXCR run on the reads, TCRdb lists one record per CDR3 protein. The table includes 200,000 to 250,000 distinct CDR3 sequences, 6.5% detected once. Per the germline V gene, CDR1 is LNHDA and CDR2 is SQIVND (reference sequence). V lost 5 bases to trimming and J lost 6 bases, with 19 bases between them. The CDR3 is made up of 15 amino acids. This clonotype has at least ten counts. Its target is unknown. Overall study results and limits: Dominating the ex vivo response were HLA-C-restricted CMV-specific TCR beta clonotypes. Pooled public TCR beta family frequency picked out CMV carriers with the relevant HLA.

Specimen: PBMCs. This clonotype originated in a human donor in good health (CMV status not recorded). Some clones in this sample may be carry-over from other donors' samples. The J gene is TRBJ1-1, the V gene TRBV19, with D possibly being TRBD1 (5 bases). In DNA form, the CDR3 reads TGTGCCAGTAGTCCACGACCGACAGCTTGGGCTGAAGCTTTCTTT. Its translation is CASSPRPTAWAEAFF.